Below, 27 T cell receptor beta chains from the same sample are listed, as sequenced in a study of T cells after yellow fever vaccination. TCRdb ran MiXCR on the 5' RACE reads and lists one entry per CDR3 protein. The repertoire holds some 340,000 distinct CDR3 sequences, with 9.5% to 12% as singletons. This material consisted of CD4+ T cells sorted from PBMCs, taken 45 days after the yellow fever booster vaccination. These receptors all come from a man younger than 30 who received the YFV17D yellow fever vaccine.

There are a few counts of this clonotype. This chain joins TRBV6-2 or TRBV6-3 and TRBJ2-5; TRBD2 matches at 10 bases. The CDR3 extends over 14 amino acids. Germline trimming cut 6 bases from V and 3 bases from J; bases unmatched to any gene: 4. Germline V gives CDR1 MNHEY, CDR2 SVGEGT. This chain's CDR3 is CASRSGGAKETQYF. CDR3 nucleotides: TGTGCCAGCAGGAGCGGGGGGGCGAAAGAGACCCAGTACTTC.

This clonotype has more than one count but fewer than ten. This chain uses TRBV6-5 with TRBJ2-6; D gene ambiguous. Germline loops: CDR1 MNHEY, CDR2 SVGAGI. The V and J ends lost 2 bases and 0 bases respectively, with 5 bases between them. The CDR3 length is 15 residues. The CDR3 is CASSYPASGANVLTF. The CDR3 bases are TGTGCCAGCAGTTACCCGGCCTCTGGGGCCAACGTCCTGACTTTC.

The rearrangement links TRBV6-5 to TRBJ1-6; TRBD1 matches 11 bases. The J segment lost 10 bases and the V segment lost 4 bases, leaving 9 bases of the junction unmatched. Germline V gene sequence: CDR1 MNHEY, CDR2 SVGAGI. This CDR3 has 16 residues. As DNA, the CDR3 is TGTGCCAGCAGTTCTGCCCAGGACAGGGGGCGATCACCCCTCCACTTT. The encoded protein is CASSSAQDRGRSPLHF.

In its sample, this clonotype was seen a few times. CDR3 DNA sequence: TGTGCCAGCAGCCTAACTCTGTCCGCTAGTGGCTACACCTTC. This codes for CASSLTLSASGYTF. This chain connects TRBV3-1 to TRBJ1-2; D remains unclear. V was pared by 4 bases and J by 7 bases, with 16 bases between. Germline CDR1 and CDR2: LGHDT and YNNKEL (reference sequence). The CDR3 length is 14 residues.

This clonotype was counted many times. V gene TRBV7-8 combines with J gene TRBJ1-5; D is ambiguous. The CDR3 runs to 15 residues. V lost 5 bases and J 12 bases, leaving 23 bases between the germline ends. The germline gives CDR1 SGHVS, CDR2 FQNEAQ. The CDR3 spells CASSPNSAGRLNQHF. CDR3 bases: TGTGCCAGCAGCCCCAACTCGGCCGGCAGGTTAAACCAGCATTTT.

The chain links TRBV20-1 to TRBJ1-6; unclear D gene. V was shortened by 5 bases and J by 0 bases, with 11 bases between the two germline ends. There are 15 residues in the CDR3. Germline CDR1 reads DFQATT; CDR2 reads SNEGSKA (reference sequence). The CDR3 sequence is CSAADGVSYNSPLHF. CDR3 nucleotides: TGCAGTGCTGCCGACGGAGTCTCCTATAATTCACCCCTCCACTTT.

This clonotype showed up many times. V gene TRBV11-2 combines with J gene TRBJ1-1; D is unclear. The CDR3 consists of 13 residues. Germline CDR1 and CDR2: SGHAT and FQNNGV. The V and J ends lost 3 bases and 0 bases respectively, with 5 bases between them. The CDR3, as DNA: TGTGCCAGCAGCTTCGAAGTGAACACTGAAGCTTTCTTT. Translation: CASSFEVNTEAFF. Drawing the rest from reference TRBV11-2 and TRBJ1-1, the complete variable domain is EAGVAQSPRYKIIEKRQSVAFWCNPISGHATLYWYQQILGQGPKLLIQFQNNGVVDDSQLPKDRFSAERLKGVDSTLKIQPAKLEDSAVYLCASSFEVNTEAFFGQGTRLTVV.

This chain uses TRBV3-1 with TRBJ2-5; D may be TRBD2 (5 bases). Trimming removed 4 bases at V and 4 bases at J, with 10 bases between. CDR1 and CDR2 (germline): LGHDT, YNNKEL (reference sequence). There are 13 residues in the CDR3. The CDR3 coding sequence is TGTGCCAGCAGCCCCCGGGATCTAGAGACCCAGTACTTC. Translation: CASSPRDLETQYF.

This clonotype has only a few counts. CDR3 nucleotides: TGTGCCAGCAGCAAGGGACTAGCGGGGGGGATACAAGAGACCCAGTACTTC. This codes for CASSKGLAGGIQETQYF. V is TRBV5-4 and J is TRBJ2-5; TRBD2 agrees at 16 bases. Germline CDR1 SGHNT, CDR2 YYREEE (reference sequence). The ends lost 4 bases at V and 2 bases at J; junction bases unmatched: 5. This CDR3 region has 17 residues.

This clonotype came up many times. The DNA for the CDR3 is TGCGCCAGCAGCTTGGGGACAGGGGCGAATTCACCCCTCCACTTT. Its translation: CASSLGTGANSPLHF. The V and J genes are TRBV5-1 and TRBJ1-6; TRBD1 matches 9 bases. Germline V gene data show CDR1 as SGHRS and CDR2 as YFSETQ. V shed 0 bases, J shed 7 bases, and the junction held 2 bases outside the gene matches. The CDR3 spans 15 residues.

The rearrangement joins TRBV4-1 to TRBJ1-5; no definite D call. Germline CDR1 MGHRA, CDR2 YSYEKL. Trimming stripped 4 bases from V and 7 bases from J, with 20 bases between. The CDR3 totals 16 residues. CDR3 nucleotide sequence: TGCGCCAGCAGCCGAGAGTCCCCTCCCCCCGTACAGCCCCAGCATTTT. This codes for CASSRESPPPVQPQHF.

This chain connects TRBV29-1 to TRBJ2-3; D ambiguous. The length of the CDR3 is 14 residues. The V and J ends lost 3 bases and 1 base respectively, with 11 bases between them. Germline CDR1 reads SQVTM; CDR2 reads ANQGSEA. The CDR3 protein is CSVESVYRTDTQYF. DNA for the CDR3: TGCAGCGTTGAGAGTGTTTACCGCACAGATACGCAGTATTTT.

This clonotype has more than one count but fewer than ten. This chain connects TRBV6-1 to TRBJ2-3; TRBD1 might be the D (6 bases). Germline CDR1 and CDR2: MNHNS and SASEGT. Trimming stripped 4 bases from V and 5 bases from J, with 7 bases between. The CDR3 sequence is 12 residues long. The CDR3 DNA follows: TGTGCCAGCAGTGTACAGGGAGATACGCAGTATTTT. It codes for CASSVQGDTQYF.

The table lists this clonotype with a few counts. V and J are TRBV12-3 or TRBV12-4 and TRBJ1-1, with D perhaps matching TRBD1 (5 bases). The CDR3 is 16 residues long. V was shortened by 1 base and J by 5 bases, with 17 bases between the two germline ends. The CDR3 loop is CASSLGGSGTPTEAFF. The CDR3 bases are TGTGCCAGCAGTTTAGGAGGTTCAGGGACGCCAACTGAAGCTTTCTTT.

Concerning this clonotype itself: A much bigger clone sits one base away, suggesting this may be a read error. CDR3: CGSSQGQGTASRIQYF. In DNA form, the CDR3 reads TGTGGCAGCAGCCAAGGTCAGGGGACGGCCTCGCGAATTCAGTACTTC. The chain carries TRBV4-2 and TRBJ2-4; D might be TRBD1 (6 bases). Germline CDR1 reads LGHNA; CDR2 reads YNFKEQ. This CDR3 region has 16 residues.

This clonotype was found many times. The rearrangement joins TRBV4-2 to TRBJ2-3; D gene uncertain. The ends were cut back, 1 base at V and 6 bases at J, with 8 bases in the middle. The CDR3 consists of 13 residues. Per the germline V gene, CDR1 is LGHNA and CDR2 is YNFKEQ. In DNA, the CDR3 is TGTGCCAGCAGCCAAGTTTCCTGGGATACGCAGTATTTT. Its protein product is CASSQVSWDTQYF.

The chain joins TRBV6-5 to TRBJ2-4; either TRBD1 or TRBD2 may fit D (7 bases each). Trimming removed 7 bases at V and 7 bases at J, with 14 bases between. CDR1 and CDR2 (germline): MNHEY, SVGAGI. The CDR3 consists of 13 residues. Here the CDR3 DNA reads TGTGCCAGCACCCAGGGGGGGGTTAACATTCAGTACTTC. Protein sequence: CASTQGGVNIQYF.

This clonotype was picked up many times. This chain links TRBV10-2 with TRBJ2-3; the D is unclear. The germline V gene encodes CDR1 WSHSY and CDR2 SAAADI. The germline V and J ends were trimmed by 4 bases and 4 bases, with 6 bases remaining between them. The CDR3 is made up of 12 amino acids. The CDR3 here is CASSVRADTQYF. Here the CDR3 DNA reads TGCGCCAGCAGTGTCCGGGCAGATACGCAGTATTTT.

The chain is built from TRBV11-2 and TRBJ2-7; possibly TRBD2 for D (5 bases). The germline gives CDR1 SGHAT, CDR2 FQNNGV. This CDR3 contains 13 residues. V was cut by 2 bases and J by 7 bases, with 12 bases left in between. CDR3 amino acids: CASSLQQPGEQYF. In nucleotides, the CDR3 is TGTGCCAGCAGCTTACAACAGCCGGGAGAGCAGTACTTC.

The rearrangement uses TRBV20-1 and TRBJ1-6; no reliable D call. Germline CDR1 DFQATT, CDR2 SNEGSKA (reference sequence). The ends were cut back, 6 bases at V and 5 bases at J, with 8 bases in the middle. This CDR3 is 12 amino acids long. CDR3 nucleotide sequence: TGCAGTGCCCAAGGAAATAATTCACCCCTCCACTTT. It yields the protein CSAQGNNSPLHF.

This clonotype was counted between two and nine times. The V call is TRBV5-1, the J call TRBJ1-1; TRBD1 aligns across 8 bases. CDR1 and CDR2 from the germline V gene are SGHRS and YFSETQ. V lost 1 base to trimming and J lost 1 base; unmatched junction nucleotides: 6. The CDR3 has 16 amino acids. The CDR3 loop is CASSLSTTGGNTEAFF. The CDR3 DNA sequence: TGCGCCAGCAGCTTGAGTACCACAGGGGGGAACACTGAAGCTTTCTTT.

J is TRBJ1-5 and V is TRBV9; 8 nucleotides line up with TRBD1. The CDR3 extends over 14 amino acids. Germline CDR1 is SGDLS and CDR2 is YYNGEE. After removal of 8 bases from V and 3 bases from J, the junction contained 7 bases not matched to a gene. DNA of the CDR3: TGTGCCAGGAGCCGGACAGGGATCAATCAGCCCCAGCATTTT. It encodes CARSRTGINQPQHF.

This clonotype has only a few counts. Here the CDR3 DNA reads TGCAGTGCTAGGTTAGCCGGACGAACAAGGGCACCCCTCCACTTT. Protein: CSARLAGRTRAPLHF. The chain has TRBV20-1 and TRBJ1-6; D unresolved. V gave up 3 bases and J gave up 11 bases, with 20 bases separating them. Germline loops: CDR1 DFQATT, CDR2 SNEGSKA (reference sequence). The CDR3 is 15 amino acids.

In this sample, this clonotype turned up a few times. The genes are TRBV6-5 and TRBJ2-7; possibly TRBD2 for D (7 bases). The CDR3 extends over 14 amino acids. Germline CDR1 and CDR2: MNHEY and SVGAGI. V lost 4 bases, J lost 7 bases, and 17 bases lay in between. CDR3 nucleotides: TGTGCCAGCAGTTGGGCGGCGGGGGCGCGGGAGCAGTACGTC. It encodes CASSWAAGAREQYV.

The J gene is TRBJ1-5, the V gene TRBV24-1; D might be TRBD1 (5 bases). Deletions cut 6 bases from V and 5 bases from J, with 13 bases between. Germline V gene sequence: CDR1 KGHDR, CDR2 SFDVKD. The CDR3 runs 14 residues. CDR3 residues: CATSSGGWDQPQHF. CDR3 in DNA: TGTGCCACCAGTTCCGGGGGATGGGATCAGCCCCAGCATTTT.

The CDR3 nucleotides read TGTGCCACCAAAGTGACAGGGAGCTCCTATAATTCACCCCTCCACTTT. Translating it yields CATKVTGSSYNSPLHF. The rearrangement links TRBV6-5 to TRBJ1-6; 7 bases are shared with TRBD1. The V segment lost 10 bases and the J segment 0 bases; nucleotides outside the gene matches: 9. The CDR3 has 16 residues. Germline V CDR1 and CDR2: MNHEY, SVGAGI.

This chain links TRBV20-1 with TRBJ2-5, with D perhaps TRBD2 (5 bases). Germline V gives CDR1 DFQATT, CDR2 SNEGSKA (reference sequence). The ends were cut back, 0 bases at V and 2 bases at J, with 10 bases in the middle. The CDR3 covers 14 residues. In DNA, the CDR3 is TGCAGTGCTAGAGATAGAACGGGACAAGAGACCCAGTACTTC. Residues: CSARDRTGQETQYF.